The 26 T cell receptor beta chains listed next were all sequenced from one sample in a study of shared T cell receptors in the human thymus. Profiled with immunoSEQ multiplex PCR; TCRdb holds only in-frame clones, not every one. The sample holds 540,000 or so clones, 78% seen once. The sample was also reused in another study, on human thymus T cells.

Sequencing was performed on thymocytes. The source of these receptors is a boy under two years old with a congenital heart defect.

The rearrangement uses TRBV5-4 and TRBJ2-3, with 14 bases lining up with TRBD2. Germline V gene data show CDR1 as SGHNT and CDR2 as YYREEE (reference sequence). This CDR3 region has 17 residues. Losses at the gene ends were 3 bases for V and 2 bases for J; bases not matched to a gene: 5. CDR3 coding DNA: TGTGCCAGCAGCTGGTGGACTAGCGGGAGGTACACAGATACGCAGTATTTT. Its translation: CASSWWTSGRYTDTQYF.

This chain uses TRBV15 with TRBJ2-3; tentatively, D is TRBD2 (6 bases). The germline gives CDR1 LNHNV, CDR2 YYDKDF (reference sequence). The CDR3 length is 14 residues. The V and J ends lost 6 bases and 0 bases respectively, with 10 bases between them. The CDR3 sequence is CATRGSGSTDTQYF. Written as DNA, the CDR3 is TGTGCCACCAGGGGAAGCGGGAGCACAGATACGCAGTATTTT.

The chain joins TRBV20-1 to TRBJ1-2; unclear D gene. CDR1 is DFQATT, CDR2 SNEGSKA, per germline (reference sequence). V lost 6 bases and J 4 bases, leaving 9 bases between the germline ends. CDR3 length: 11 residues. The CDR3 nucleotides read TGCAGTGCCCGGGAGGCCTATGGCTACACCTTC. It codes for CSAREAYGYTF.

V and J are TRBV28 and TRBJ2-3, with D possibly TRBD1 on 6 matching bases. The CDR3 runs 11 residues. V lost 9 bases and J 3 bases, leaving 7 bases between the germline ends. The V gene's germline CDR1 is MDHEN and CDR2 SYDVKM. The CDR3 loop is CARGGTDTQYF. The CDR3 nucleotides read TGTGCCAGAGGGGGTACAGATACGCAGTATTTT.

The rearrangement uses TRBV7-9 and TRBJ2-5, with TRBD2 matching 9 bases. The V gene end was trimmed by 1 base and the J gene end by 1 base; junction bases not matched to a gene: 7. CDR1 and CDR2 (germline): SEHNR, FQNEAQ (reference sequence). This CDR3 has 17 amino acids. In nucleotides, the CDR3 is TGTGCCAGCAGCTTAGAAGGACTAGCGACGGTCCAAGAGACCCAGTACTTC. It codes for CASSLEGLATVQETQYF.

The chain is built from TRBV5-1 and TRBJ1-1; 9 bases align to TRBD1. The CDR3 totals 16 residues. Germline CDR1 and CDR2: SGHRS and YFSETQ. V shed 7 bases and J 1 base; nucleotides not matched to a gene: 11. The CDR3 loop is CASCLGTGFRNTEAFF. The CDR3 DNA reads TGCGCCAGCTGTCTAGGGACAGGGTTTAGGAACACTGAAGCTTTCTTT.

The chain recombines TRBV5-5 with TRBJ1-2, with D possibly TRBD1 on 5 matching bases. Germline lookup yields CDR1 SGHKS and CDR2 YYEKEE (reference sequence). The CDR3 length is 16 residues. Trimming cost V 4 bases and J 4 bases, with 20 bases left between them. CDR3 sequence: CASSPPSQGSPYGYTF. The CDR3 DNA sequence: TGTGCCAGCAGCCCCCCGAGTCAGGGTTCTCCCTATGGCTACACCTTC.

The chain couples TRBV5-1 to TRBJ2-1, with 9 bases matching TRBD2. V lost 0 bases, J lost 10 bases, and 8 bases stayed unmatched. CDR1 and CDR2 (germline): SGHRS, YFSETQ. The CDR3 extends over 15 amino acids. The CDR3 DNA sequence: TGCGCCAGCAGCTTGGGACTAGCGGCAGGATTGGAGCAGTTCTTC. Amino acid sequence: CASSLGLAAGLEQFF.

The chain is built from TRBV15 and TRBJ2-5, with 7 bases aligning to TRBD1. CDR3 size: 15 residues. With V trimmed by 5 bases and J by 5 bases, 11 bases remained unmatched. Germline V gives CDR1 LNHNV, CDR2 YYDKDF (reference sequence). Here the CDR3 reads CATSGREGARETQYF. The DNA for the CDR3 is TGTGCCACCAGCGGGCGCGAGGGGGCGCGGGAGACCCAGTACTTC.

V and J are TRBV27 and TRBJ2-7, with 9 bases fitting TRBD1. The CDR3 length is 13 residues. CDR1 is MNHEY and CDR2 is SMNVEV in the germline V gene (reference sequence). V lost 6 bases to trimming and J lost 6 bases; unmatched junction nucleotides: 6. The CDR3 spells CASSPGQGFEQYF. Written as DNA, the CDR3 is TGTGCCAGCAGCCCGGGACAGGGTTTCGAGCAGTACTTC.

The rearrangement joins TRBV7-2 to TRBJ2-1; 14 bases align to TRBD2. This CDR3 is built from 18 residues. The ends lost 4 bases at V and 2 bases at J; junction bases unmatched: 7. Germline CDR1 and CDR2: SGHTA and FQGNSA. In DNA, the CDR3 is TGTGCCAGCAGCTGGCCGGGACTAGCGGGAGTACCCTACAATGAGCAGTTCTTC. Protein product: CASSWPGLAGVPYNEQFF.

The CDR3 loop is CASSFLGTGRYEQYF. The CDR3 coding sequence is TGTGCCAGCAGTTTTCTTGGGACAGGGAGGTACGAGCAGTACTTC. The gene calls are TRBV27 and TRBJ2-7, with TRBD1 matching 9 bases. J gave up 4 bases and V 3 bases, and 7 bases lay outside the gene matches. This CDR3 has 15 residues. The germline V gene encodes CDR1 MNHEY and CDR2 SMNVEV (reference sequence).

The V call is TRBV18, the J call TRBJ1-2, with 7 bases that match TRBD1. The trim removed 0 bases at V and 0 bases at J, leaving 7 bases unmatched. The CDR3 totals 17 residues. CDR1 and CDR2 from the germline V gene are KGHSH and LQKENI. In DNA, the CDR3 is TGTGCCAGCTCACCACCAGGAGACAGGGAGCCTAACTATGGCTACACCTTC. This sequence encodes CASSPPGDREPNYGYTF.

The chain uses TRBV5-6 and TRBJ2-5, with D maybe TRBD1 (5 bases). Per germline, CDR1 SGHDT and CDR2 YYEEEE. Trimming left V 6 bases short and J 1 base short, with 16 bases between. There are 15 residues in the CDR3. The CDR3: CASTVDAGSQETQYF. CDR3 DNA: TGTGCCAGCACCGTTGATGCAGGGTCCCAAGAGACCCAGTACTTC.

This chain uses TRBV12-5 with TRBJ2-7; 8 bases align to TRBD2. CDR3 length: 18 residues. The V gene end was trimmed by 2 bases and the J gene end by 5 bases; junction bases not matched to a gene: 17. CDR1 and CDR2 from the germline V gene are LGHNT and FRNRAP. CDR3 coding DNA: TGTGCTAGTGGTTTGTACCGTACGGAAGAAGCGGGAGTCGACGAGCAGTACTTC. Translating it yields CASGLYRTEEAGVDEQYF.

The rearrangement uses TRBV28 and TRBJ1-5, with 7 bases lining up with TRBD1. V was pared by 4 bases and J by 4 bases, with 10 bases of the junction left unmatched. Germline-derived CDR1 and CDR2 are MDHEN and SYDVKM. The CDR3 contains 16 residues. The CDR3, as DNA: TGTGCCAGCAGTTCAAGACAGGGCCGGCCTAATCAGCCCCAGCATTTT. This sequence encodes CASSSRQGRPNQPQHF.

The genes are TRBV19 and TRBJ1-2, with D unresolved. The CDR3 loop spans 11 amino acids. The V and J ends lost 7 bases and 7 bases respectively, with 10 bases between them. Germline V gives CDR1 LNHDA, CDR2 SQIVND (reference sequence). In DNA, the CDR3 is TGTGCCAGTACCGCGAGCGGTGGCTACACCTTC. Translated, it gives CASTASGGYTF.

The V call is TRBV5-1, the J call TRBJ2-1, with 7 bases fitting TRBD1. V lost 6 bases to trimming and J lost 8 bases; unmatched junction nucleotides: 11. The CDR3 has 14 residues. CDR1 is SGHRS and CDR2 is YFSETQ in the germline V gene. CDR3 coding DNA: TGCGCCAGCACTCTCCGCAGGGGGACCGATGAGCAGTTCTTC. Translated: CASTLRRGTDEQFF. The full variable domain, with the rest looked up from reference TRBV5-1 and TRBJ2-1, is KAGVTQTPRYLIKTRGQQVTLSCSPISGHRSVSWYQQTPGQGLQFLFEYFSETQRNKGNFPGRFSGRQFSNSRSEMNVSTLELGDSALYLCASTLRRGTDEQFFGPGTRLTVL.

The chain carries TRBV19 and TRBJ2-5; TRBD2 is a possible D gene (7 bases). CDR1 and CDR2 from the germline V gene are LNHDA and SQIVND (reference sequence). The CDR3 runs 15 residues. V was shortened by 7 bases and J by 5 bases, with 20 bases between the two germline ends. The CDR3 nucleotides read TGTGCCAGTAAAGGTTTGACGGGAGGACAGGAGACCCAGTACTTC. Its protein is CASKGLTGGQETQYF.

This clone was picked up one time. The chain carries TRBV5-1 and TRBJ2-3; TRBD1 might be the D (6 bases). The CDR3 totals 16 residues. V was cut by 4 bases and J by 1 base, with 16 bases left in between. CDR1 and CDR2 (germline): SGHRS, YFSETQ. In DNA form, the CDR3 reads TGCGCCAGCAGCCCGAGAGGGGGAAACGGCACAGATACGCAGTATTTT. This sequence encodes CASSPRGGNGTDTQYF.

The chain carries TRBV27 and TRBJ1-5, with 7 bases that match TRBD1. The CDR3 spans 14 residues. Losses at the gene ends were 7 bases for V and 4 bases for J; bases not matched to a gene: 7. Germline CDR1 reads MNHEY; CDR2 reads SMNVEV (reference sequence). The CDR3 sequence is CASKTGRGNQPQHF. The CDR3 DNA is TGTGCCAGCAAGACAGGGCGAGGAAATCAGCCCCAGCATTTT.

This rearrangement joins TRBV28 to TRBJ2-5; 13 bases are a match to TRBD2. The V gene end was trimmed by 6 bases and the J gene end by 4 bases; junction bases not matched to a gene: 2. CDR1 and CDR2 (germline): MDHEN, SYDVKM. CDR3 size: 14 residues. The CDR3 region is CASRTSGRSETQYF. DNA for the CDR3: TGTGCCAGCAGGACTAGCGGGAGGTCAGAGACCCAGTACTTC.

J is TRBJ2-6 and V is TRBV30; 7 positions match TRBD2. J was trimmed by 1 base and V by 5 bases; bases with no gene match: 14. The germline gives CDR1 GTSNPN, CDR2 SVGIG (reference sequence). This CDR3 comprises 18 residues. CDR3 protein: CAWDGGTSALSGANVLTF. The CDR3 DNA reads as TGTGCCTGGGACGGGGGAACTAGCGCACTTTCTGGGGCCAACGTCCTGACTTTC.

V gene TRBV12-5 combines with J gene TRBJ2-3; TRBD2 is a possible D gene (7 bases). CDR1 is LGHNT, CDR2 FRNRAP, per germline. The length of the CDR3 is 17 residues. V shed 0 bases and J shed 1 base, with 14 bases lying between them. The CDR3 region is CASGLVGGGGGTDTQYF. In DNA, the CDR3 is TGTGCTAGTGGTTTGGTAGGGGGGGGTGGGGGCACAGATACGCAGTATTTT.

The genes are TRBV19 and TRBJ1-5; TRBD1 matches at 7 bases. The trim removed 6 bases at V and 6 bases at J, leaving 14 bases unmatched. Germline loops: CDR1 LNHDA, CDR2 SQIVND (reference sequence). CDR3 size: 16 residues. Written as DNA, the CDR3 is TGTGCCAGTAGACCCGACAGGGCGAAGGGAAGTCAGCCCCAGCATTTT. Translation gives CASRPDRAKGSQPQHF. Combining the CDR3 with reference TRBV19 and TRBJ1-5 gives the whole variable domain DGGITQSPKYLFRKEGQNVTLSCEQNLNHDAMYWYRQDPGQGLRLIYYSQIVNDFQKGDIAEGYSVSREKKESFPLTVTSAQKNPTAFYLCASRPDRAKGSQPQHFGDGTRLSIL.

This chain connects TRBV10-1 to TRBJ2-2, with TRBD1 as a possible D gene (6 bases). Germline assignment: CDR1 WNHNN and CDR2 SYGVQD (reference sequence). CDR3 size: 15 residues. V gave up 3 bases and J gave up 6 bases, with 14 bases separating them. CDR3 residues: CASSDGDKEPGELFF. As DNA, the CDR3 is TGCGCCAGCAGTGATGGGGACAAGGAACCCGGGGAGCTGTTTTTT.